The TCR beta chain described here comes from a study of blood T cell repertoires in COVID-19. Overall study: Acute-phase and convalescent COVID-19 samples originated in the United States, Italy and Spain.

Per the original data handling: Estimated nucleated cell counts came from reference gene primer amplification. Assay: immunoSEQ multiplex PCR; the TCRdb copy retains only in-frame clones and omits some. V, J and clone size are those of that table, while D and trimming were read from the DNA. The repertoire has roughly 43,000 clones, 86% of them found once; the top ten carry 7.5% to 10%. Trimming removed 4 bases from V and 4 bases from J; junction bases left unmatched: 10. CDR3 size: 16 residues. Germline V lookup: CDR1 SGHAT, CDR2 FQNNGV. What was sequenced was peripheral blood. The clonotype was recovered from a man aged 55 to 69 with active COVID-19. This rearrangement joins TRBV11-2 to TRBJ1-1; the match to TRBD1 covers 9 bases. The CDR3 region has the DNA TGTGCCAGCAGCTCGCTCGGACAGGGGATGGCCACTGAAGCTTTCTTT. Amino acid sequence: CASSSLGQGMATEAFF.